The 22 T cell receptor beta chains listed next were all sequenced from one sample in a study of identical twins' blood T cells. TCRdb ran MiXCR on the 5' RACE reads and lists one entry per CDR3 protein. The repertoire holds 350,000 to 450,000 distinct CDR3 sequences, with about 28% as singletons. The sequencing sample was made of PBMCs. The receptors were gathered from a woman aged 18-49 years in good health.

This clonotype appeared many times. The V gene is TRBV9, the J gene TRBJ2-2, with 8 positions matching TRBD1. The CDR3 runs to 15 residues. Trimming removed 4 bases from V and 3 bases from J; junction bases left unmatched: 5. CDR1 and CDR2 from the germline V gene are SGDLS and YYNGEE. The CDR3 here is CASSPGQVDTGELFF. The CDR3 bases are TGTGCCAGCAGCCCGGGACAGGTTGACACCGGGGAGCTGTTTTTT.

As concerns this clonotype: A read error may produce the germline difference seen at one junction end. The chain has TRBV10-3 and TRBJ2-3; 7 nucleotides line up with TRBD1. Germline CDR1 and CDR2: ENHRY and SYGVKD. This CDR3 is built from 14 residues. In nucleotides, the CDR3 is TGTGCCATCAGAGGACAGGCCAGCACAGATACGAAGTATTTT. It translates to CAIRGQASTDTKYF.

This clonotype showed up just a few times. The V and J genes are TRBV29-1 and TRBJ2-7; 7 bases agree with TRBD2. In germline, CDR1 is SQVTM, CDR2 ANQGSEA. V lost 6 bases, J lost 0 bases, and 5 bases stayed unmatched. CDR3 length equals 13 residues. The CDR3, as DNA: TGCAGCGTCGGGGAGGGGATCTCCTACGAGCAGTACTTC. It yields the protein CSVGEGISYEQYF.

The chain's CDR3 is CASSLEGFGNQPQHF. CDR3 nucleotides: TGTGCCAGCAGCTTAGAAGGCTTTGGCAATCAGCCCCAGCATTTT. This chain joins TRBV7-8 and TRBJ1-5; D remains ambiguous. V lost 1 base, J lost 2 bases, and 9 bases lay in between. The CDR3 length is 15 residues. The germline V gene encodes CDR1 SGHVS and CDR2 FQNEAQ.

The rearrangement links TRBV6-5 to TRBJ1-2; possibly TRBD1 for D (5 bases). Germline V gene lookup returns CDR1 MNHEY and CDR2 SVGAGI. The CDR3 is 15 residues long. Between the trimmed V and J ends, which lost 2 bases and 5 bases, there was a span of 15 bases. CDR3 coding DNA: TGTGCCAGCAGTTACGGGACTGGACAACAATATGGCTACACCTTC. Protein product: CASSYGTGQQYGYTF.

This clonotype turned up a few times. This chain connects TRBV9 to TRBJ1-4, with 11 bases aligning to TRBD1. CDR3 size: 17 residues. Germline values: CDR1 SGDLS, CDR2 YYNGEE. Trimming cost V 2 bases and J 1 base; bases outside gene matches: 4. CDR3 in amino acids: CASSVGQGARTNEKLFF. In DNA form, the CDR3 reads TGTGCCAGCAGCGTTGGACAGGGGGCGCGAACTAATGAAAAACTGTTTTTT.

This clonotype was counted between two and nine times. V and J are TRBV27 and TRBJ1-1, with D possibly matching TRBD1 (5 bases). Germline CDR1 reads MNHEY; CDR2 reads SMNVEV (reference sequence). The V end was cut by 7 bases, the J end by 6 bases, with 21 bases between. CDR3 length equals 15 residues. Written as DNA, the CDR3 is TGTGCCAGCACCCTTTCCGGGGCTACGTGGGCTGAAGCTTTCTTT. Residues: CASTLSGATWAEAFF.

The chain has TRBV5-4 and TRBJ1-2; no clear D gene. V lost 0 bases and J 1 base, leaving 4 bases between the germline ends. This CDR3 is built from 13 residues. CDR1 is SGHNT, CDR2 YYREEE, per germline (reference sequence). CDR3 in DNA: TGTGCCAGCAGCTTGGAAGTTAACTATGGCTACACCTTC. The encoded protein is CASSLEVNYGYTF.

The chain is built from TRBV11-2 and TRBJ1-1, with TRBD1 identical over 10 bases. The CDR3 totals 15 residues. The V gene's germline CDR1 is SGHAT and CDR2 FQNNGV. The trim removed 5 bases at V and 9 bases at J, leaving 12 bases unmatched. The CDR3 region is CASSTRQGANVKAFF. CDR3 DNA: TGTGCCAGCAGCACCAGACAGGGGGCCAACGTTAAAGCTTTCTTT.

This clonotype was counted only a few times. This chain connects TRBV21-1 to TRBJ2-7; the table's D call, TRBD2, was not checked against the DNA. TRBV21-1 is annotated as a pseudogene. The CDR3 totals 15 residues. The CDR3 DNA follows: TGTGCCAGCAGCAAAGTGGCTAGTTCTCCTCACGAGCAGTACTTC. This codes for CASSKVASSPHEQYF.

This clonotype was counted only a few times. The genes are TRBV20-1 and TRBJ2-5; unclear D gene. CDR1 is DFQATT and CDR2 is SNEGSKA in the germline V gene (reference sequence). V gave up 3 bases and J gave up 5 bases, with 10 bases separating them. This CDR3 region has 12 residues. CDR3 loop: CSASPPIETQYF. Here the CDR3 DNA reads TGCAGTGCTAGTCCCCCGATCGAGACCCAGTACTTC.

This clonotype has just a few counts. V usage is TRBV20-1 and J usage is TRBJ1-1, with D unresolved. The V end lost 5 bases, the J end lost 4 bases, and 14 bases lay between the germline ends. The CDR3 loop spans 13 amino acids. Germline loops: CDR1 DFQATT, CDR2 SNEGSKA (reference sequence). CDR3 in amino acids: CSAQPGTLTEAFF. The CDR3 DNA reads as TGCAGTGCTCAACCCGGCACTCTCACTGAAGCTTTCTTT.

Comments on this clonotype: Its ends do not fully match the called genes, so a read error is possible. This chain uses TRBV7-7 with TRBJ2-2; 14 bases agree with TRBD2. Germline V gene lookup returns CDR1 SSHAT and CDR2 FNYEAQ (reference sequence). This CDR3 has 16 amino acids. The CDR3 is CASSYRTSGGTGELFF. Here the CDR3 DNA reads TGTGCTAGCAGCTATCGGACTAGCGGGGGGACCGGGGAGCTGTTTTTT.

V is TRBV12-3 or TRBV12-4 and J is TRBJ1-1; D remains unclear. Trimming stripped 0 bases from V and 5 bases from J, with 10 bases between. CDR3 size: 14 residues. CDR3 amino acids: CASSLAEDRTEAFF. The CDR3 bases are TGTGCCAGCAGTTTAGCGGAGGATCGAACTGAAGCTTTCTTT.

This clonotype has only a few counts. The V call is TRBV4-3, the J call TRBJ2-1, with unresolved D. V was pared by 0 bases and J by 0 bases, with 15 bases between. This CDR3 comprises 18 residues. Looked up from germline, CDR1 is LGHNA and CDR2 is YSLEER. The DNA for the CDR3 is TGCGCCAGCAGCCAAGATCTCACCGATAGGAGCTCCTACAATGAGCAGTTCTTC. Its translation: CASSQDLTDRSSYNEQFF.

This clonotype was observed a handful of times. The chain is built from TRBV5-6 and TRBJ1-3; D not resolved. The CDR3 totals 18 residues. V was clipped by 2 bases and J by 0 bases, with 18 bases between them. Germline loops: CDR1 SGHDT, CDR2 YYEEEE. CDR3: CASSLLAHRLSSGNTIYF. The CDR3, as DNA: TGTGCCAGCAGCTTACTAGCCCACCGCCTCAGCTCTGGAAACACCATATATTTT.

This clonotype was detected only once. This chain connects TRBV5-1 to TRBJ1-1; D not resolved. Germline assignment: CDR1 SGHRS and CDR2 YFSETQ. This CDR3 spans 14 amino acids. V was trimmed by 3 bases and J by 2 bases, leaving 11 bases between them. The CDR3 DNA is TGCGCCAGCAGCTCCCAGGTACTTAACACTGAAGCTTTCTTT. Residues: CASSSQVLNTEAFF.

This chain joins TRBV12-3 or TRBV12-4 and TRBJ2-1, with D possibly matching TRBD1 (6 bases). CDR3 length equals 15 residues. The ends were cut back, 7 bases at V and 1 base at J, with 14 bases in the middle. The CDR3 spells CASIPKQGSYNEQFF. CDR3 DNA sequence: TGTGCCAGCATCCCAAAACAGGGATCCTACAATGAGCAGTTCTTC.

This clonotype was seen many times. V gene TRBV20-1 combines with J gene TRBJ2-2, with a tentative D call TRBD1 (6 bases). Germline V gene data show CDR1 as DFQATT and CDR2 as SNEGSKA (reference sequence). The CDR3 is made up of 13 amino acids. V was pared by 3 bases and J by 1 base, with 6 bases between. In DNA, the CDR3 is TGCAGTGCTAGCAGGGGGAACACCGGGGAGCTGTTTTTT. As protein: CSASRGNTGELFF.

The chain combines TRBV6-2 or TRBV6-3 with TRBJ1-1; no reliable D call. The V and J ends lost 2 bases and 1 base respectively, with 14 bases between them. The CDR3 runs 16 residues. CDR1 is MNHEY and CDR2 is SVGEGT in the germline V gene. The CDR3 here is CASSYPRRQPNTEAFF. The CDR3 coding sequence is TGTGCCAGCAGTTACCCTCGAAGGCAGCCGAACACTGAAGCTTTCTTT.

The chain employs TRBV9 and TRBJ2-7, with 14 positions matching TRBD2. CDR3 length: 13 residues. V dropped 3 bases and J dropped 12; count of bases not matched to a gene: 5. The germline CDR1 and CDR2 sequences are SGDLS and YYNGEE. CDR3 DNA sequence: TGTGCCAGCAGCGAGGGACTAGCGGGAGTGCTGTACTTC. Translated: CASSEGLAGVLYF.

J is TRBJ2-3 and V is TRBV29-1, with D perhaps given as TRBD1 or TRBD2 (6 bases each). The V gene's germline CDR1 is SQVTM and CDR2 ANQGSEA. The V and J ends lost 6 bases and 2 bases respectively, with 15 bases between them. The length of the CDR3 is 14 residues. As DNA, the CDR3 is TGCAGCGTCCGCCAGGGGACTCCCACAGATACGCAGTATTTT. Protein sequence: CSVRQGTPTDTQYF.